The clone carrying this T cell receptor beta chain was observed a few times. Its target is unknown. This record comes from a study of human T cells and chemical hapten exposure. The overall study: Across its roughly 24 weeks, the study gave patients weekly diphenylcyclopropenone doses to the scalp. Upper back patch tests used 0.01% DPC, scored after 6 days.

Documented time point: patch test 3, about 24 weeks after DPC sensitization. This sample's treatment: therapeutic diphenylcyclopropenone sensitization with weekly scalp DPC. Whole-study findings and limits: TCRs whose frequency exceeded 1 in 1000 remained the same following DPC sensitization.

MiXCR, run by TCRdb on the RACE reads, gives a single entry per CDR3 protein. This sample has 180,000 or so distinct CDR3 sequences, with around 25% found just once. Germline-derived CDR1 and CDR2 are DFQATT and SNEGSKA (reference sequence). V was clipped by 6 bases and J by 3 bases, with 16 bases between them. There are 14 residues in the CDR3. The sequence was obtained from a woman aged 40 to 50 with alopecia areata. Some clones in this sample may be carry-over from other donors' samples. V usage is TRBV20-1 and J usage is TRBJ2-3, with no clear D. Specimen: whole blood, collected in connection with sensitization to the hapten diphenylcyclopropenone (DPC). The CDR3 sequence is CSAPAPQATDTQYF. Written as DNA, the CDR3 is TGCAGTGCCCCAGCGCCGCAAGCTACAGATACGCAGTATTTT.